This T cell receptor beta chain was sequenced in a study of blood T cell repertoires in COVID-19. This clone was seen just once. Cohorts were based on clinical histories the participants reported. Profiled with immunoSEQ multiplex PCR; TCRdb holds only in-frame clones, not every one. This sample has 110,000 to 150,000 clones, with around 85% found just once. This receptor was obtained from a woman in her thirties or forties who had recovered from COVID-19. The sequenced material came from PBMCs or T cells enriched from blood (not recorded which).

CDR3 nucleotide sequence: TGTGCCAGCAGCTTAGACACAGGGTGGTCCGAGCAGTACTTC. Amino acid sequence: CASSLDTGWSEQYF. The chain joins TRBV7-9 to TRBJ2-7, with a tentative D call TRBD1 (6 bases). V lost 1 base and J lost 6, with 13 bases in between. The CDR3 extends over 14 amino acids. Germline lookup yields CDR1 SEHNR and CDR2 FQNEAQ (reference sequence).